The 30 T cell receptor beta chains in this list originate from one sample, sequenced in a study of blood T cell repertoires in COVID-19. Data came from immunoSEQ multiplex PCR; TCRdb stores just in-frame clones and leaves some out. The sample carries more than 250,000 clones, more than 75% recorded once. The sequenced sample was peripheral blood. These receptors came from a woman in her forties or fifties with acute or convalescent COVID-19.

CDR3 in amino acids: CASSLGGSRSGNTIYF. CDR3 nucleotide sequence: TGCGCCAGCAGCTTAGGGGGAAGCCGCTCTGGAAACACCATATATTTT. The rearrangement uses TRBV5-1 and TRBJ1-3; possible D gene TRBD1, 6 bases. Between the trimmed V and J ends, which lost 2 bases and 0 bases, there was a span of 12 bases. The CDR3 totals 16 residues. Germline V gene sequence: CDR1 SGHRS, CDR2 YFSETQ.

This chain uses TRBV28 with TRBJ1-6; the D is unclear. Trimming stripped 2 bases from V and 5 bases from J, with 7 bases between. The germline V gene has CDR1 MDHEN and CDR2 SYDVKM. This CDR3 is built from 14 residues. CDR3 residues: CASSLGQDNSPLHF. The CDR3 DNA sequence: TGTGCCAGCAGTTTAGGGCAGGATAATTCACCCCTCCACTTT.

CDR3 in amino acids: CATSDGQGPQETQYF. CDR3 sequence (DNA): TGTGCCACCAGTGATGGACAGGGACCTCAAGAGACCCAGTACTTC. The chain is built from TRBV24-1 and TRBJ2-5, with 8 bases identical to TRBD1. Germline V gene data show CDR1 as KGHDR and CDR2 as SFDVKD. This CDR3 contains 15 residues. V was clipped by 3 bases and J by 2 bases; unmatched bases: 4.

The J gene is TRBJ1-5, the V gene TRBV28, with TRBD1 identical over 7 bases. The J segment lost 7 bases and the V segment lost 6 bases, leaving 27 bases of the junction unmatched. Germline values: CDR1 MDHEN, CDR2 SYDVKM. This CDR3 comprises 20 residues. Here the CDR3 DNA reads TGTGCCAGCAGCCCCGAGATCAGCGGGCAGGGGGTAAAGTTGGGGCAGCCCCAGCATTTT. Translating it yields CASSPEISGQGVKLGQPQHF.

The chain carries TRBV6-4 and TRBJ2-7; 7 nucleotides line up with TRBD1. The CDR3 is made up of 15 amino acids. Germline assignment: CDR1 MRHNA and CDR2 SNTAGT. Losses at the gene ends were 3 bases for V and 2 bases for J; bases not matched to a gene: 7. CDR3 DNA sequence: TGTGCCAGCAGTGAAAACGGTCAGGGGGCCTACGAGCAGTACTTC. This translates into CASSENGQGAYEQYF.

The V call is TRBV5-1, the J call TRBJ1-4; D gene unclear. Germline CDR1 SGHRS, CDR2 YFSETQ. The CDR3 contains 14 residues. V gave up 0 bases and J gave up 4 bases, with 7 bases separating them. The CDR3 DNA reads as TGCGCCAGCAGCTTGGACAGCTTTAATGAAAAACTGTTTTTT. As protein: CASSLDSFNEKLFF.

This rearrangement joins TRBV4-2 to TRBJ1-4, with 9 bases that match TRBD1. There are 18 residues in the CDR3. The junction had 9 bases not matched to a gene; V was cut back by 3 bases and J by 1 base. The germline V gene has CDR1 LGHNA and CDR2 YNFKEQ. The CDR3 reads CASSHGTGGAGTNEKLFF. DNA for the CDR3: TGTGCCAGCAGCCATGGCACAGGGGGCGCCGGAACTAATGAAAAACTGTTTTTT.

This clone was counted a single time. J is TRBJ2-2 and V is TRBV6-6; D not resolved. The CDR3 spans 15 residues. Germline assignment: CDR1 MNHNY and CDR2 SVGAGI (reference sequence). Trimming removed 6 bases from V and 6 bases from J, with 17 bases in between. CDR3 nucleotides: TGTGCCAGCAGGACCGCAGTTCTAGAACCCGGGGAGCTGTTTTTT. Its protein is CASRTAVLEPGELFF.

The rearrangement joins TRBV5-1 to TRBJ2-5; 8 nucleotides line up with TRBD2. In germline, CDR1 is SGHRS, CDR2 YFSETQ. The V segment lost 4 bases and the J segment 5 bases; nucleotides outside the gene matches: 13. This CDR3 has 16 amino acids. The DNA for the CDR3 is TGCGCCAGCAGCACGCCGGGACTAGGGGCGGGGGAGACCCAGTACTTC. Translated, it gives CASSTPGLGAGETQYF.

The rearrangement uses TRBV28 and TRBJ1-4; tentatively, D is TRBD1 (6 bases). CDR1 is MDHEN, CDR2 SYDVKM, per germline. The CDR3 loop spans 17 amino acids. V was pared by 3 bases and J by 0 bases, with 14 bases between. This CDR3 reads CASSFLDRHPTNEKLFF. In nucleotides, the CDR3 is TGTGCCAGCAGTTTTTTGGACAGACATCCAACTAATGAAAAACTGTTTTTT.

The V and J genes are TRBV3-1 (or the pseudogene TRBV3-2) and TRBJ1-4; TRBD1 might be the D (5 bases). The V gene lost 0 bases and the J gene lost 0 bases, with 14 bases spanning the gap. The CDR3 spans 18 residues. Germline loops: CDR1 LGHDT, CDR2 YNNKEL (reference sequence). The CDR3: CASSQDRGRLTTNEKLFF. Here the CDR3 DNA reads TGTGCCAGCAGCCAAGATAGGGGCAGACTTACAACTAATGAAAAACTGTTTTTT.

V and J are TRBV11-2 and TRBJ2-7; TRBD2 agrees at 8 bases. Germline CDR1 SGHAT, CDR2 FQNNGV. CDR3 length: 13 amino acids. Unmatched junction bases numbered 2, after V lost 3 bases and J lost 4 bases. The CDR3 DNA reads TGTGCCAGCAGCTTCCGGGAGGGATACGAGCAGTACTTC. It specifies CASSFREGYEQYF. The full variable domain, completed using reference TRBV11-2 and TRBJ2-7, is EAGVAQSPRYKIIEKRQSVAFWCNPISGHATLYWYQQILGQGPKLLIQFQNNGVVDDSQLPKDRFSAERLKGVDSTLKIQPAKLEDSAVYLCASSFREGYEQYFGPGTRLTVT.

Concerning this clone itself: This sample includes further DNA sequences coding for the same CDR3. CDR3 amino acids: CASSLLQGPYEQYF. CDR3 coding DNA: TGCGCCAGCAGCTTGCTACAGGGGCCCTACGAGCAGTACTTC. The chain has TRBV5-1 and TRBJ2-7; 7 positions agree with TRBD1. The CDR3 runs 14 residues. Germline V CDR1 and CDR2: SGHRS, YFSETQ. V gave up 1 base and J gave up 2 bases; unmatched junction bases: 3. Full variable domain (missing parts from reference TRBV5-1 and TRBJ2-7): KAGVTQTPRYLIKTRGQQVTLSCSPISGHRSVSWYQQTPGQGLQFLFEYFSETQRNKGNFPGRFSGRQFSNSRSEMNVSTLELGDSALYLCASSLLQGPYEQYFGPGTRLTVT.

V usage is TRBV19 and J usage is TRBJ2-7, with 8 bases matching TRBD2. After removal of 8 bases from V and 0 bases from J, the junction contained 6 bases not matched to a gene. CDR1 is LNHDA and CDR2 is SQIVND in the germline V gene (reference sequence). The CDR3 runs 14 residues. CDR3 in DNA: TGTGCCAGTGGAGCGGGAGTTGGCTCCTACGAGCAGTACTTC. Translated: CASGAGVGSYEQYF.

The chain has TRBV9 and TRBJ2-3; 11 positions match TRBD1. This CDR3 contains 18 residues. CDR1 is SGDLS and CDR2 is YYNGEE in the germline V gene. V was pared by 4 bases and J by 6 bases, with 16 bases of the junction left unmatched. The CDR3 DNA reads TGTGCCAGCAGCTCTACCTTCCGAGGACAGGGGGCTCGGGATACGCAGTATTTT. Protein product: CASSSTFRGQGARDTQYF.

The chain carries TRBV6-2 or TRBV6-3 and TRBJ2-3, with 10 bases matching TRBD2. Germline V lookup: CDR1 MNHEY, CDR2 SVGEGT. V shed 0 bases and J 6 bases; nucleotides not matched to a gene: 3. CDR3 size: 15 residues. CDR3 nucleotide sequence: TGTGCCAGCAGTTACTCGACAGCGGGAGGGGATACGCAGTATTTT. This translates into CASSYSTAGGDTQYF.

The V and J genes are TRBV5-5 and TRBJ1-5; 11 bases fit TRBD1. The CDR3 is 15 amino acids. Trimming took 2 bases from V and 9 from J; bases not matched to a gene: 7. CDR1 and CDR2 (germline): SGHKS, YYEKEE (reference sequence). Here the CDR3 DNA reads TGTGCCAGCAGCTTCGGGACAGGGGGATTTTGGCCCCAGCATTTT. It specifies CASSFGTGGFWPQHF.

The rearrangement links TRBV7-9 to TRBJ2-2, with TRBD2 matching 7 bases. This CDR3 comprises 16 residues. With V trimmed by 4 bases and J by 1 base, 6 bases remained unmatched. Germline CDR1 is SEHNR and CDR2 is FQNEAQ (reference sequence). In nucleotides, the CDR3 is TGTGCCAGCAGCTCCCCGACTAGCAGGAACACCGGGGAGCTGTTTTTT. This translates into CASSSPTSRNTGELFF.

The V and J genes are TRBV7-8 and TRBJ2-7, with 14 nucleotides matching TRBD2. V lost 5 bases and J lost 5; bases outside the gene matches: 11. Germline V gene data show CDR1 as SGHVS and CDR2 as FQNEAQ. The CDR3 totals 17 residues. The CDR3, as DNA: TGTGCCAGCAGCGCTAGACTAGCGGGAGGGCCTCTCCACGAGCAGTACTTC. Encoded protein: CASSARLAGGPLHEQYF.

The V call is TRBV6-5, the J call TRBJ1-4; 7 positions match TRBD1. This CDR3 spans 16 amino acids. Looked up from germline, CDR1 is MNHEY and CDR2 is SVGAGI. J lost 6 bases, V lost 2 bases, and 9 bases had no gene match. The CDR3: CASSYDPGTADEKLFF. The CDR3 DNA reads TGTGCCAGCAGTTACGATCCCGGGACAGCCGATGAAAAACTGTTTTTT.

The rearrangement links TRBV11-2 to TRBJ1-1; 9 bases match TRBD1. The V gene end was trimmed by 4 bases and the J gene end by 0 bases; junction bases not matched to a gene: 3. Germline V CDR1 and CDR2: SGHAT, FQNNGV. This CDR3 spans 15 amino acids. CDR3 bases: TGTGCCAGCAGCTCCGGGACAGGGATGAACACTGAAGCTTTCTTT. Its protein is CASSSGTGMNTEAFF.

CDR3 coding DNA: TGTGCCAGTAAAACCTCAGGGATGGGCACAGATACGCAGTATTTT. Amino acid sequence: CASKTSGMGTDTQYF. The chain carries TRBV19 and TRBJ2-3, with a possible D match to TRBD1 (5 bases). Per germline, CDR1 LNHDA and CDR2 SQIVND (reference sequence). V lost 7 bases to trimming and J lost 1 base, with 15 bases between them. The CDR3 has 15 residues.

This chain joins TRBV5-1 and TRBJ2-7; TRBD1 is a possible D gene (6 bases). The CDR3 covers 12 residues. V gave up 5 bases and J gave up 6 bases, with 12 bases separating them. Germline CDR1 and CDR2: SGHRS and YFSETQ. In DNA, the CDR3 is TGCGCCAGCAGTAAGGGGGAGAGCGAGCAGTACTTC. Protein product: CASSKGESEQYF.

The CDR3 loop is CASTPPGLAGEQFF. In nucleotides, the CDR3 is TGTGCCAGCACCCCCCCGGGACTAGCGGGTGAGCAGTTCTTC. The chain joins TRBV6-5 to TRBJ2-1, with 12 positions matching TRBD2. Germline V gene lookup returns CDR1 MNHEY and CDR2 SVGAGI. Germline trimming cut 7 bases from V and 9 bases from J; bases unmatched to any gene: 7. The CDR3 is 14 amino acids.

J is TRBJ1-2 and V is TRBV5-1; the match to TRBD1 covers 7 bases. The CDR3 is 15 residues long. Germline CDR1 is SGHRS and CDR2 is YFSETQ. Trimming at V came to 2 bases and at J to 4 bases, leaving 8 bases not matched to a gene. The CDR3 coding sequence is TGCGCCAGCAGCTTAAACAGGGGAGTGGGCTATGGCTACACCTTC. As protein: CASSLNRGVGYGYTF. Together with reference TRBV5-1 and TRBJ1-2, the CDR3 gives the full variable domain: KAGVTQTPRYLIKTRGQQVTLSCSPISGHRSVSWYQQTPGQGLQFLFEYFSETQRNKGNFPGRFSGRQFSNSRSEMNVSTLELGDSALYLCASSLNRGVGYGYTFGSGTRLTVV.

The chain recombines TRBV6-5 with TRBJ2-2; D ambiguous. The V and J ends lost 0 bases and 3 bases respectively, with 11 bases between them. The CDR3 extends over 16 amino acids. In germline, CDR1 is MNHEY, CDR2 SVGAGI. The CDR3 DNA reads TGTGCCAGCAGTTACTCTTACAGCTCGGACACCGGGGAGCTGTTTTTT. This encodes CASSYSYSSDTGELFF.

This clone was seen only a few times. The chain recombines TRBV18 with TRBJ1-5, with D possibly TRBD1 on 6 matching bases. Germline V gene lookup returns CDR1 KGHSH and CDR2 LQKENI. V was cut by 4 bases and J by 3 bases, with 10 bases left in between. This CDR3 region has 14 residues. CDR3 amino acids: CASSQNRDNQPQHF. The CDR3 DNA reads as TGTGCCAGCTCACAAAACAGGGACAATCAGCCCCAGCATTTT.

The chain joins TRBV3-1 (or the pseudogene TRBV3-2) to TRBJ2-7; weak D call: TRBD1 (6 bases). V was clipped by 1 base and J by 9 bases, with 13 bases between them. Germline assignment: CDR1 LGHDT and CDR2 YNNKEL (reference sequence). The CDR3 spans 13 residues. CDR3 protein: CASSQARTAPQYF. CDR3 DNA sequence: TGTGCCAGCAGCCAAGCACGGACAGCTCCGCAGTACTTC.

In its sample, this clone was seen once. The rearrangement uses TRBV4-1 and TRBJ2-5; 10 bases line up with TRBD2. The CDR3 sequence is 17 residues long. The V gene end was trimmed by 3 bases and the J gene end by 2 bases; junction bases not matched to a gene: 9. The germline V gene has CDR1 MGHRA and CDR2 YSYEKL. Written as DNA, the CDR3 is TGCGCCAGCAGCCAGGGACCCAGGACTAGCGGACAAGAGACCCAGTACTTC. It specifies CASSQGPRTSGQETQYF.

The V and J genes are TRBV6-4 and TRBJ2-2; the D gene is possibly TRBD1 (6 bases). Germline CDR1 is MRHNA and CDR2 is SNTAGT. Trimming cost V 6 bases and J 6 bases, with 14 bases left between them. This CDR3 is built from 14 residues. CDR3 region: CASRTQGLAGELFF. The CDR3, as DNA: TGTGCCAGCAGAACCCAGGGGTTAGCCGGGGAGCTGTTTTTT.